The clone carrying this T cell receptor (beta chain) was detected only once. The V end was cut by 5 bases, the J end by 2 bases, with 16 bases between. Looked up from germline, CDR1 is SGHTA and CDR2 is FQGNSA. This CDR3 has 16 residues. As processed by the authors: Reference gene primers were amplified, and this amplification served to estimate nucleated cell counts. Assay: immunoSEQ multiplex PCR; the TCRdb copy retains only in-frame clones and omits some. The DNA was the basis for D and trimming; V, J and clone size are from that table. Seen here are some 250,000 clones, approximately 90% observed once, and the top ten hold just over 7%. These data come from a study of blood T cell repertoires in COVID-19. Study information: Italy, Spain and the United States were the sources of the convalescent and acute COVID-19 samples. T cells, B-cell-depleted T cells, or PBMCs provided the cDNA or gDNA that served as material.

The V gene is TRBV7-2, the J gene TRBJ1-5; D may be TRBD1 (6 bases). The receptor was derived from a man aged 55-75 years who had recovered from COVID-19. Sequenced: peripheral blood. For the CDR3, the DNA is TGTGCCAGCAGCCTGGGGGGGCCCCCGGGCAATCAGCCCCAGCATTTT. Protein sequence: CASSLGGPPGNQPQHF. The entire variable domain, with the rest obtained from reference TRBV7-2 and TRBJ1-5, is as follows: GAGVSQSPSNKVTEKGKDVELRCDPISGHTALYWYRQSLGQGLEFLIYFQGNSAPDKSGLPSDRFSAERTGGSVSTLTIQRTQQEDSAVYLCASSLGGPPGNQPQHFGDGTRLSIL.